Listed below are T cell receptor beta chains from one sample, sequenced in a study of human T cells and chemical hapten exposure. Each CDR3 protein gets one entry after TCRdb re-called the 5' RACE reads with MiXCR. The sample records 110,000 to 150,000 distinct CDR3 sequences, 4.1% being singletons. The source of these receptors is a female donor in good health. The conserved cysteine and the conserved F or W are not part of the CDR3 here. The D gene is left open where the match is weak.

NA | TRBJ2-1 | TRBV4-2 | ASSKGGERYNEQF
TRBD1 | TRBJ1-6 | TRBV11-2 | ASSSDLQGDSPLH
NA | TRBJ1-1 | TRBV7-8 | ASKVPGRSTEAF
NA | TRBJ2-3 | TRBV12-3/TRBV12-4 | ASRGSTDTQY
TRBD1 | TRBJ2-7 | TRBV3-1 | ASSQVGDRDTYEQY
TRBD1 | TRBJ2-1 | TRBV27 | ASRDRAWNEQF
NA | TRBJ2-7 | TRBV29-1 | SVSGRELPYEQY
TRBD1 | TRBJ2-1 | TRBV6-1 | ASREGQGGYNEQF
NA | TRBJ2-5 | TRBV2 | ASRGNQETQY
NA | TRBJ2-7 | TRBV5-1 | ASSIGVGASSYEQY
NA | TRBJ2-3 | TRBV29-1 | STDTDTQY
NA | TRBJ2-1 | TRBV6-2/TRBV6-3 | ASTNTNEQF
NA | TRBJ1-1 | TRBV27 | ASTLTGQNTEAF
NA | TRBJ2-2 | TRBV7-2 | ASSLVRSHTGELF
TRBD2 | TRBJ2-7 | TRBV4-2 | ASSQDPPSGGAPEQY
TRBD2 | TRBJ2-7 | TRBV13 | ASSLFGGGPYEQY
NA | TRBJ1-1 | TRBV10-3 | AIRDVRGVDEAF
TRBD1 | TRBJ1-2 | TRBV20-1 | SGGSGGDYGYT
NA | TRBJ2-3 | TRBV5-1 | ASSLTTDTQY
NA | TRBJ1-5 | TRBV6-1 | ASNGIENQPQH
TRBD1 | TRBJ2-3 | TRBV4-3 | ASSQVPGGRADTQY
TRBD2 | TRBJ2-7 | TRBV5-1 | ASSLRGDSYEQY
NA | TRBJ1-3 | TRBV10-2 | ASTPGSGNTIY